The entry below gives a single T cell receptor (beta chain) sequence along with its context. The sample belongs to a study of CD8 T cells in Susac syndrome. This CDR3 comprises 11 residues. Losses at the gene ends were 3 bases for V and 12 bases for J; bases not matched to a gene: 7. Germline V gives CDR1 SQVTM, CDR2 ANQGSEA. When the RNA was reverse transcribed, random hexamers were used with an input of roughly 0.45 to 1 ug. TCRdb itself ran the immunoSEQ multiplex PCR reads through MiXCR, one entry per CDR3 protein. The sample lists 50,000 to 55,000 distinct CDR3 sequences; around 93% were seen once.

The chain links TRBV29-1 to TRBJ2-7; 8 bases match TRBD1. Sequenced input: CD8+ T cells from PBMCs. The sequence came from a human donor with Susac syndrome. CDR3 nucleotides: TGCAGCGTTGACGACAGGGGCGGGTGGTACTTC. Its protein is CSVDDRGGWYF.